A selection of T cell receptor beta chains follows, all from one sample in a study of beta chain features in type 1 diabetes. Clones were sequenced by immunoSEQ multiplex PCR, and TCRdb holds only the in-frame ones, with some missing. The data show roughly 38,000 clones, about 68% seen once. Sequencing used Tregs from blood. These receptor sequences come from a man in his thirties or forties with type 1 diabetes. Some clones in this sample may be carry-over from other donors' samples. The CDR3 runs from the conserved cysteine through the conserved F or W. The D gene is left open where the match is weak. Not every row has a clone size; where given, it reads once, few, many or a size class.

size	D	J	V	CDR3	DNA
.	.	TRBJ1-3	TRBV5-1	CASSPGDNSGNTIYF	TGCGCCAGCAGCCCCGGCGACAACTCTGGAAACACCATATATTTT
.	TRBD1	TRBJ1-4	TRBV6-1	CASLGTANEKLFF	TGTGCCAGCCTCGGGACAGCTAATGAAAAACTGTTTTTT
.	TRBD1	TRBJ1-5	TRBV6-1	CASRAPGQGHQPQHF	TGTGCCAGCAGAGCCCCGGGACAGGGGCATCAGCCCCAGCATTTT
.	.	TRBJ2-3	TRBV7-9	CASSLWAGSTDTQYF	TGTGCCAGCAGCTTATGGGCGGGGAGCACAGATACGCAGTATTTT
few	TRBD1	TRBJ2-4	TRBV7-9	CASSRRQGQEDIQYF	TGTGCCAGCAGCCGAAGACAGGGGCAGGAGGACATTCAGTACTTC
few	.	TRBJ2-1	TRBV6-1	CASTGQYSYNEQFF	TGTGCCAGCACCGGACAGTATTCCTACAATGAGCAGTTCTTC
.	TRBD1	TRBJ1-5	TRBV5-5	CASSPNPTGDQPQHF	TGTGCCAGCAGTCCCAACCCGACAGGGGATCAGCCCCAGCATTTT
few	TRBD1	TRBJ2-7	TRBV5-1	CASSPEHRGEQYF	TGCGCCAGCAGCCCGGAGCACAGGGGCGAGCAGTACTTC
.	.	TRBJ1-2	TRBV18	CASSPIITNYGYTF	TGTGCCAGCTCACCAATTATAACTAACTATGGCTACACCTTC
.	TRBD2	TRBJ2-7	TRBV2	CASRMGLALSYEQYF	TGTGCCAGCAGGATGGGACTAGCGCTCTCCTACGAGCAGTACTTC
medium-sized	.	TRBJ1-1	TRBV10-3	CAISVGGNTEAFF	TGTGCCATCAGTGTAGGCGGGAACACTGAAGCTTTCTTT
.	.	TRBJ1-1	TRBV5-4	CASSSDMNTEAFF	TGTGCCAGCAGCTCGGACATGAACACTGAAGCTTTCTTT
.	TRBD1	TRBJ2-1	TRBV27	CASRRQGANHEQFF	TGTGCCAGCAGACGACAGGGGGCGAACCATGAGCAGTTCTTC
.	TRBD2	TRBJ2-1	TRBV5-6	CASSFTSGGKDEQFF	TGTGCCAGCAGCTTTACTAGCGGGGGAAAGGATGAGCAGTTCTTC